The entry below gives a single T cell receptor (beta chain) sequence along with its context. Its target is unknown. The CDR3 is 14 amino acids. The data derive from a study of Ad26.COV2.S vaccination and SARS-CoV-2 variants. As to treatment: 19 received Ad26.COV2.S at low or high dose, single or two shots; several received placebo; per-sample allocation not given. Day 63 after the first injection of vaccine or placebo was the sampling time. Clones were sequenced by immunoSEQ multiplex PCR, and TCRdb holds only the in-frame ones, with some missing. The profile shows nearly 400,000 clones, 70% to 90% of them singletons. Findings and caveats of the study: Spike-specific CD8+ and CD4+ T cell responses reportedly showed substantial breadth after vaccination.

This TCR was recovered from a person between 18 and 65 years old who received the Ad26.COV2.S COVID-19 vaccine or a placebo. This chain uses TRBV21-1 with TRBJ1-1; TRBD1, as called in the table, went unchecked against the DNA. TRBV21-1 is flagged as a pseudogene. The material was peripheral blood, obtained in a trial of Ad26.COV2.S vaccine versus placebo. The CDR3 DNA is TGTGCCAGCAGTTACAGGCGCTGGGACACTGAAGCTTTCTTT. It specifies CASSYRRWDTEAFF.